The 27 T cell receptor beta chains below were found in one sample sequenced in a study of blood T cell repertoires in COVID-19. Clones were read by immunoSEQ multiplex PCR, and TCRdb kept only the in-frame ones, dropping some. The sample contains some 100,000 clones, about 82% of which appear only once. The sequenced material came from peripheral blood. The receptors here all came from a woman between 70 and 85 years old with active or convalescent COVID-19.

The chain uses TRBV5-4 and TRBJ2-3; 9 bases map to TRBD2. The CDR3 length is 18 residues. Germline V gene lookup returns CDR1 SGHNT and CDR2 YYREEE (reference sequence). V trimming: 0 bases; J trimming: 1 base; junction bases outside the gene matches: 9. The CDR3 nucleotides read TGTGCCAGCAGCTTGGCCCGTGGCGGGGGGGAACGCACAGATACGCAGTATTTT. This codes for CASSLARGGGERTDTQYF.

The genes are TRBV29-1 and TRBJ2-1, with 11 bases aligning to TRBD2. V dropped 4 bases and J dropped 2; count of bases not matched to a gene: 1. CDR1 SQVTM and CDR2 ANQGSEA come from the germline V gene. The length of the CDR3 is 14 residues. CDR3 DNA sequence: TGCAGCGTTGGGACTAGCGGGCCCTACAATGAGCAGTTCTTC. Amino acid sequence: CSVGTSGPYNEQFF.

This chain links TRBV12-3 or TRBV12-4 with TRBJ1-2, with 7 bases matching TRBD1. V shed 4 bases, J shed 7 bases, and the junction held 3 bases outside the gene matches. This CDR3 spans 12 amino acids. The CDR3 loop is CASSSTGFGYTF. DNA for the CDR3: TGTGCCAGCAGTTCGACAGGGTTTGGCTACACCTTC.

This chain connects TRBV3-1 (or the pseudogene TRBV3-2) to TRBJ1-2, with unresolved D. The V end was cut by 0 bases, the J end by 0 bases, with 11 bases between. CDR1 and CDR2 (germline): LGHDT, YNNKEL (reference sequence). This CDR3 spans 16 amino acids. CDR3 region: CASSQDSRNANYGYTF. Written as DNA, the CDR3 is TGTGCCAGCAGCCAAGATTCGAGGAATGCTAACTATGGCTACACCTTC.

CDR3 sequence (DNA): TGTGCCAGCAGTTCACAGGGAGCAGATACGCAGTATTTT. This codes for CASSSQGADTQYF. This sequence joins TRBV28 and TRBJ2-3, with D possibly matching TRBD1 (6 bases). Germline V lookup: CDR1 MDHEN, CDR2 SYDVKM. The CDR3 contains 13 residues. V lost 4 bases to trimming and J lost 4 bases, with 9 bases between them.

The CDR3, as DNA: TGTGCCAGCAGCGAGATGAACACTGAAGCTTTCTTT. This gives the protein CASSEMNTEAFF. V gene TRBV2 combines with J gene TRBJ1-1; D uncertain. Between the trimmed V and J ends, which lost 6 bases and 0 bases, there was a span of 5 bases. The germline V gene encodes CDR1 SNHLY and CDR2 FYNNEI. There are 12 residues in the CDR3.

The chain carries TRBV6-5 and TRBJ1-3; D uncertain. The V gene lost 6 bases and the J gene lost 2 bases, with 11 bases spanning the gap. CDR1 MNHEY and CDR2 SVGAGI come from the germline V gene. This CDR3 is built from 14 residues. CDR3 in DNA: TGTGCCAGCAGCTTAATCGGTACTGGAAACACCATATATTTT. Its protein product is CASSLIGTGNTIYF.

The chain links TRBV5-1 to TRBJ2-7, with a weak D call TRBD2 (5 bases). This CDR3 has 14 amino acids. Germline V CDR1 and CDR2: SGHRS, YFSETQ. The ends were cut back, 0 bases at V and 0 bases at J, with 7 bases in the middle. CDR3 loop: CASSLVGSSYEQYF. CDR3 sequence (DNA): TGCGCCAGCAGCTTGGTGGGGAGCTCCTACGAGCAGTACTTC.

This chain joins TRBV6-6 and TRBJ1-6; TRBD1 agrees at 8 bases. This CDR3 region has 16 residues. Trimming at V came to 5 bases and at J to 2 bases, leaving 5 bases not matched to a gene. In germline, CDR1 is MNHNY, CDR2 SVGAGI (reference sequence). CDR3 in DNA: TGTGCCAGCAGTCGACAGGGGTCTACCTATAATTCACCCCTCCACTTT. Translated: CASSRQGSTYNSPLHF.

The V call is TRBV5-4, the J call TRBJ1-2, with TRBD1 identical over 8 bases. The V gene's germline CDR1 is SGHNT and CDR2 YYREEE (reference sequence). V trimming: 4 bases; J trimming: 8 bases; junction bases outside the gene matches: 10. This CDR3 is 14 amino acids long. CDR3 sequence (DNA): TGTGCCAGCAGCGCGTTACAGGGGGGTAGCGGCTACACCTTC. This gives the protein CASSALQGGSGYTF.

This chain links TRBV18 with TRBJ2-2; a weak D match, TRBD1 (5 bases). V lost 0 bases and J 6 bases, leaving 11 bases between the germline ends. This CDR3 comprises 15 residues. The germline V gene has CDR1 KGHSH and CDR2 LQKENI. The CDR3 DNA follows: TGTGCCAGCTCACCACCAGGGCAGGGCGCCGGGGAGCTGTTTTTT. Its translation is CASSPPGQGAGELFF.

J is TRBJ1-2 and V is TRBV6-4; 9 bases align to TRBD1. The CDR3 loop spans 14 amino acids. Per the germline V gene, CDR1 is MRHNA and CDR2 is SNTAGT. The V gene end was trimmed by 2 bases and the J gene end by 4 bases; junction bases not matched to a gene: 2. CDR3 bases: TGTGCCAGCAGTGACAGGGGACAGGGCTATGGCTACACCTTC. Amino acids: CASSDRGQGYGYTF.

The chain couples TRBV4-1 to TRBJ2-3; 8 bases are shared with TRBD1. Germline V gives CDR1 MGHRA, CDR2 YSYEKL. There are 15 residues in the CDR3. The J segment lost 6 bases and the V segment lost 0 bases, leaving 5 bases of the junction unmatched. The CDR3 sequence is CASSQEQGAADTQYF. For the CDR3, the DNA is TGCGCCAGCAGCCAAGAGCAGGGGGCGGCCGATACGCAGTATTTT.

The chain has TRBV6-6 and TRBJ2-7, with 13 bases matching TRBD2. CDR3 length: 18 residues. The ends lost 5 bases at V and 1 base at J; junction bases unmatched: 11. Germline CDR1 MNHNY, CDR2 SVGAGI (reference sequence). DNA for the CDR3: TGTGCCAGCAGTCCTTACTCTCCGGGACTAGCGGGGTCCTACGAGCAGTACTTC. This encodes CASSPYSPGLAGSYEQYF.

The chain is built from TRBV5-1 and TRBJ1-5; no definite D call. The CDR3 totals 14 residues. V was pared by 4 bases and J by 0 bases, with 8 bases between. From germline, CDR1 is SGHRS and CDR2 YFSETQ. The CDR3 loop is CASSPGYSNQPQHF. Written as DNA, the CDR3 is TGCGCCAGCAGCCCGGGATATAGCAATCAGCCCCAGCATTTT.

The chain carries TRBV3-1 (or the pseudogene TRBV3-2) and TRBJ2-5; D remains ambiguous. The V end was cut by 1 base, the J end by 4 bases, with 4 bases between. Looked up from germline, CDR1 is LGHDT and CDR2 is YNNKEL (reference sequence). The CDR3 is 12 residues long. The CDR3 coding sequence is TGTGCCAGCAGCCAAGCAGGAGAGACCCAGTACTTC. Its protein is CASSQAGETQYF.

The chain employs TRBV5-1 and TRBJ1-1; the D gene is possibly TRBD1 (5 bases). V was cut by 4 bases and J by 7 bases, with 14 bases left in between. The CDR3 consists of 13 residues. In germline, CDR1 is SGHRS, CDR2 YFSETQ. The CDR3 sequence is CASSPTETVEAFF. DNA of the CDR3: TGCGCCAGCAGCCCCACCGAGACAGTTGAAGCTTTCTTT.

This clone came up once. CDR3 in DNA: TGCAGTGCTAGTCTGCGGGACAGGGAATTTGGCTACACCTTC. Translating gives CSASLRDREFGYTF. V gene TRBV20-1 combines with J gene TRBJ1-2; TRBD1 agrees at 9 bases. The CDR3 is made up of 14 amino acids. CDR1 and CDR2 (germline): DFQATT, SNEGSKA (reference sequence). Trimming cost V 3 bases and J 7 bases; bases outside gene matches: 9.

This rearrangement joins TRBV7-2 to TRBJ2-1; TRBD1 matches at 9 bases. In germline, CDR1 is SGHTA, CDR2 FQGNSA. Trimming removed 5 bases from V and 1 base from J; junction bases left unmatched: 3. CDR3 length: 15 residues. The CDR3 loop is CASSLQGASYNEQFF. The DNA of the CDR3 is TGTGCCAGCAGCCTACAGGGGGCATCCTACAATGAGCAGTTCTTC. Full variable domain (remainder filled in from reference TRBV7-2 and TRBJ2-1): GAGVSQSPSNKVTEKGKDVELRCDPISGHTALYWYRQSLGQGLEFLIYFQGNSAPDKSGLPSDRFSAERTGGSVSTLTIQRTQQEDSAVYLCASSLQGASYNEQFFGPGTRLTVL.

This sequence joins TRBV28 and TRBJ1-1; TRBD1 matches at 7 bases. The V gene's germline CDR1 is MDHEN and CDR2 SYDVKM. CDR3 size: 12 residues. The trim removed 4 bases at V and 7 bases at J, leaving 3 bases unmatched. For the CDR3, the DNA is TGTGCCAGCAGTTCCCGACAGGGTGAAGCTTTCTTT. Translated, it gives CASSSRQGEAFF.

The chain joins TRBV3-1 (or the pseudogene TRBV3-2) to TRBJ2-2, with a weak D call TRBD1 (7 bases). Per germline, CDR1 LGHDT and CDR2 YNNKEL (reference sequence). Trimming cost V 4 bases and J 4 bases, with 10 bases left between them. The CDR3 runs to 14 residues. The DNA of the CDR3 is TGTGCCAGCAGCCGCAGGGGGGCCACCGGGGAGCTGTTTTTT. It specifies CASSRRGATGELFF.

The CDR3 nucleotides are TGTGCCATCAGGGGCAGTCTCATTAGTGGAAACACCATATATTTT. Its protein product is CAIRGSLISGNTIYF. The rearrangement joins TRBV10-3 to TRBJ1-3, with D uncertain. This CDR3 contains 15 residues. Germline CDR1 ENHRY, CDR2 SYGVKD. Trimming cost V 6 bases and J 3 bases, with 15 bases left between them.

The chain carries TRBV7-8 and TRBJ1-5; D ambiguous. Germline CDR1 and CDR2: SGHVS and FQNEAQ. The CDR3 extends over 15 amino acids. V gave up 4 bases and J gave up 1 base, with 11 bases separating them. The CDR3 nucleotides read TGTGCCAGCAGCTCCCATGGGCCGAGCAATCAGCCCCAGCATTTT. This codes for CASSSHGPSNQPQHF.

This clone appeared a single time. The rearrangement joins TRBV7-2 to TRBJ1-3; D is unclear. This CDR3 spans 13 amino acids. The V end lost 4 bases, the J end lost 7 bases, and 11 bases lay between the germline ends. Germline assignment: CDR1 SGHTA and CDR2 FQGNSA. CDR3 in amino acids: CASSSDLGNTIYF. The DNA for the CDR3 is TGTGCCAGCAGCTCGGATCTCGGGAACACCATATATTTT.

The chain is built from TRBV6-5 and TRBJ2-3; TRBD1 matches 7 bases. J gave up 2 bases and V 4 bases, and 6 bases lay outside the gene matches. The CDR3 has 15 amino acids. The germline V gene has CDR1 MNHEY and CDR2 SVGAGI. The CDR3 region has the DNA TGTGCCAGCAGTTGGTCCGGGACAGACACAGATACGCAGTATTTT. This sequence encodes CASSWSGTDTDTQYF.

This sequence joins TRBV7-2 and TRBJ2-3; a weak D match, TRBD2 (6 bases). The V end was cut by 0 bases, the J end by 5 bases, with 9 bases between. CDR1 SGHTA and CDR2 FQGNSA come from the germline V gene. The CDR3 has 14 amino acids. The CDR3 nucleotides read TGTGCCAGCAGCTTAGCCTGGGGGGAAGATACGCAGTATTTT. Translated: CASSLAWGEDTQYF. Full variable domain (outside the CDR3, taken from reference TRBV7-2 and TRBJ2-3): GAGVSQSPSNKVTEKGKDVELRCDPISGHTALYWYRQSLGQGLEFLIYFQGNSAPDKSGLPSDRFSAERTGGSVSTLTIQRTQQEDSAVYLCASSLAWGEDTQYFGPGTRLTVL.

The rearrangement uses TRBV7-8 and TRBJ1-4, with D perhaps TRBD1 (5 bases). This CDR3 has 13 residues. Trimming took off 10 bases at V and 4 bases at J, with 13 bases between the two ends. CDR1 and CDR2 from the germline V gene are SGHVS and FQNEAQ. The CDR3 is CATSRGVNEKLFF. The DNA for the CDR3 is TGTGCCACCTCGCGGGGCGTTAATGAAAAACTGTTTTTT.